The source of this T cell receptor (beta chain) is a study of cytomegalovirus exposure and HLA in healthy donors (dated by TCRdb to the late 2010s). Notes on the research overall: An earlier analysis of about 530 of the donors reported 250 to 350 Gb of sequence data and some 110 million unique TCR beta sequences obtained from about 180 million T cells. The later analysis used no new phenotypic data to find candidate immune exposures, relying instead on TCR beta sequences and their occurrence across donors. To decide whether each TCR beta V gene segment behaved as functional or pseudogenic, an earlier analysis of some 600 of the donors relied on high-throughput TCR beta sequencing. The study aimed to test whether signatures of past pathogen exposure could be identified by cataloging public T cell receptors. All discovery cohort repertoires had been generated using a single sequencing platform. Several DR-DQ haplotypes were handled as single units for association and clustering, since linkage in the cohort was strong. An early release covering roughly 640 HLA-typed donors comprised about 320 gigabases of sequencing data and tens of millions of unique TCR sequences. The study profiled the T cell repertoires of 550 to 700 subjects by immunosequencing and related them to cytomegalovirus serostatus. The genetic ancestry cluster associated with self-reported Caucasian donors included over 80% of the roughly 360 genotyped donors. Typing coverage differed by locus: A, B, C, DRB1 and DQB1 were typed in about 629-640 donors, DQA1 in about 500, DPA1 in around 610, and DPB1 in 450 to 490. HLA typing covered class I and class II loci at four-digit resolution. Across about 370 genotyped donors of the cohort, an average of about 220,000 unique TCR beta nucleotide sequences per donor were sequenced, and 15% to 20% of those sequences were non-productive. Donor age, sex, ethnicity and CMV serostatus were compiled together with the repertoire data. A later analysis re-analyzed previously published TCR beta repertoires from hundreds of donors and added high-resolution HLA genotyping to study TCR occurrence patterns. To predict cytomegalovirus infection status, the study combined high-throughput TCR immunosequencing, statistical association of individual TCRs with disease status, and machine learning. Besides the first cohort of roughly 660 subjects, a separate validation cohort made up of over 95 different subjects was used. In a later genetic analysis, genome-wide SNP genotypes for about 65% of the roughly 700 donors were used, and that subset was treated as a discovery cohort.

From cysteine to phenylalanine, the CDR3 is 17 amino acids long. Solely the CDR3 DNA is kept, with 51 bases framed from the first base. CDR1 SGHTA and CDR2 FQGTGA are derived from the germline V gene. The germline V and J ends show losses of 6 bases and 0 bases respectively, and no gene match explains 7 bases of the junction. About this clone itself: Its antigen is currently not known. It has no much larger one-base neighbor in the sample; base qualities were not kept.

Library generation was performed with the immunoSEQ multiplex PCR assay. For the multiplex PCR, a mixture combining 60 forward primers for TCR Vbeta segments and 13 reverse primers for TCR Jbeta segments was used. A multiplex PCR assay on genomic DNA amplified the CDR3 region of rearranged TCR beta genes. The Illumina HiSeq System was used to sequence the amplified TCR beta libraries as 87-base-pair reads. For the original study's pipeline: A later analysis tallied 80 million to 95 million unique TCR beta chains across the roughly 610 repertoires, and some 10 million of those chains were shared by two or more donors. To remove PCR and sequencing errors, raw reads were error-corrected and collapsed into unique sequences using a nearest-neighbor algorithm that merged closely related sequences. Alignment of CDR3 sequences to IMGT reference sequences was used to assign V, D and J gene segments. For a sequence to be retained, at least a six-nucleotide match to both a V gene segment and a J gene segment was required. Rearrangements were classified as productive when the CDR3 lacked stop codons and remained in frame with V and J, and all other rearrangements were classified as non-productive. Following IMGT convention, CDR3 was defined as the stretch from the second conserved V-encoded cysteine to the conserved J-encoded phenylalanine. The earlier analysis of some 580 of the donors excluded any sequence lacking an unambiguous match to a single V gene segment. An earlier analysis of 500 to 700 of the donors classified V segments as functional when productive rearrangements were above 56.7% and as segregating when the standard deviation between donors was above 5%. A statistical classification framework was developed to diagnose cytomegalovirus status using the catalog of TCR beta chain sequences. V and J gene assignment, in a later analysis, came from comparing TCR nucleotide sequences with IMGT/GENE-DB human TR gene sequences. A later analysis assigned CDR3 sequences and most-parsimonious VDJ recombination scenarios with the TCRdist pipeline. A later analysis defined each TCR beta chain by its CDR3 amino acid sequence plus V-gene family, and excluded reads lacking a unique V-gene family. To address suspected cross-contamination and a sequencing artifact, a later analysis removed several hundred highly shared, low-generation-probability nucleotide sequences. In a later analysis, a clonal expansion index was calculated for each public chain from normalized within-repertoire ranks of inferred template counts. A later analysis computed generation probabilities with a VDJ recombination model fitted to out-of-frame rearrangements, and checked the results against IGoR. In a later analysis, hypergeometric tests were used to score TCR-TCR, TCR-HLA and TCR-CMV co-occurrence, with a repertoire-size bias correction applied to TCR pairs. False discovery rates were estimated in a later analysis by permuting HLA or CMV assignments 20 times. In a later analysis, co-occurring TCRs were grouped with DBSCAN, and TCRdist sequence similarity was added when clustering was performed within HLA-allele-positive subsets. Repertoires with fewer than 30,000 or more than 120,000 public chains, plus five repertoires with anomalous nucleotide sharing, were excluded from co-occurrence clustering. TCRdb holds this immuneACCESS table with in-frame rearrangements only. Some clones are missing; in checked studies, unresolved V genes explain under half, and the rest has no known cause. From that table come the V and J calls and clone size; the DNA was used to work out D and trimming. The sample yields about 160,000 clones; about 77% were counted once. The ten largest make up 0.95% to 1.5% of the sample.

General conclusions and limits of the study: The classifier was reported to diagnose cytomegalovirus status with high specificity and sensitivity in both the original cohort and the validation cohort. The 87-base-pair reads could not distinguish some IMGT-functional V segments, including TRBV6-2 and TRBV6-3, so those segments were excluded. In a later genetic analysis, fewer N-insertions in productive TCRs were reported among donors in an Asian-associated ancestry cluster than the roughly 640-donor mean. A later analysis associated 15,000 to 20,000 TCR beta sequences with specific HLA alleles at a false discovery rate of 0.05. The authors suggested that the approach could potentially be extended to other disease states and immunological phenotypes. In a later analysis, HLA-associated TCR beta chains showed more clonal expansion and lower generation probabilities than non-associated chains that were equally common. A later genetic analysis associated a missense DCLRE1C variant with V-gene and J-gene trimming of TCR beta chains, and an independent cohort replicated the association. In a later analysis, several top co-occurrence clusters were reported to appear linked to parvovirus B19, influenza, CMV and Epstein-Barr virus. A few of the identified cytomegalovirus-associated TCR beta chains were confirmed in vitro to be specific for cytomegalovirus antigens. A group of highly shared sequence variants was considered likely to be a technical artifact of the sequencing pipeline. When HLA alleles, especially DR and DQ, strongly co-occurred, TCR associations were difficult to assign to individual alleles. According to a later analysis, TCR association rates differed among HLA loci, with DRB1 alleles showing the most associated TCRs and HLA-C alleles showing the fewest. A total of fewer than 200 TCR beta chains were listed by the study as associated with cytomegalovirus. Because HLA typing was unavailable for some donors at each locus, only the typed subset was used in association tests. Roughly uniform sequencing depth across donors was assumed in presence/absence analyses, although this assumption may not hold. The only immune exposure information available for the cohort was CMV serostatus. In this cohort, only TCR beta chains were sequenced, and detectable features were limited by the absence of alpha or paired-chain data. Most CMV-associated TCR beta chains appeared to be HLA-restricted in a later analysis, and the HLA associations seemed to be driven largely by CMV exposure. In an earlier analysis of roughly 500 of the donors, most TCR beta V segments appeared in productive rearrangements about 87% or about 30% of the time, broadly matching IMGT annotations. Across donors, most TCR sequences were observed very rarely, whereas some public TCRs were present in many individuals. A further reported finding was that TCR beta sequences accurately predicted the HLA-A and HLA-B alleles for most subjects in the first cohort. Linkage disequilibrium might explain the correlated functional status among segregating V segments, but an unknown experimental factor could not be ruled out. Some 15 rarely observed V segments, including chromosome 9 orphons, were excluded from the earlier analysis of approximately 600 of the donors because counts were too low.

The cohort consisted of approximately 670 healthy bone marrow donors. At the time of sampling, all cohort members were nominally healthy, though unrecorded immune exposures were likely present. The donor was CMV seronegative and belonged to the group of approximately 320 seronegative cohort members. A peripheral blood sample was provided by each donor, and peripheral blood mononuclear cells were used for TCR beta sequencing. The Qiagen DNeasy Blood Extraction Kit was used to extract genomic DNA from the blood cell samples. The receptor was derived from a woman aged 45 to 65 in good health and CMV-seronegative. Sequencing was done on a sample of PBMCs. This chain joins TRBV7-3 to TRBJ2-3, with TRBD2 matching 12 junction bases. The nucleotide sequence reads TGTGCCAGCAGTCTGGGACTAGCGGGCAAAAGCACAGATACGCAGTATTTT. Its translation is CASSLGLAGKSTDTQYF. The full variable domain, with segments outside the CDR3 supplied by the reference TRBV7-3 and TRBJ2-3 proteins, appears as GAGVSQTPSNKVTEKGKYVELRCDPISGHTALYWYRQSLGQGPEFLIYFQGTGAADDSGLPNDRFFAVRPEGSVSTLKIQRTERGDSAVYLCASSLGLAGKSTDTQYFGPGTRLTVL.